The TCR beta chain under discussion was sequenced for a study of beta chain features in type 1 diabetes. V was cut by 4 bases and J by 6 bases, with 11 bases left in between. This CDR3 contains 13 residues. Germline V gene lookup returns CDR1 SGHDT and CDR2 YYEEEE. Expressed TCRB transcripts were sequenced after all isolated RNA was converted to cDNA. Data came from immunoSEQ multiplex PCR; TCRdb stores just in-frame clones and leaves some out. The table lists hundreds of thousands of clones, less than 20% of them singletons. This clone was seen more than once but under ten times. Its cognate antigen is unknown. General study points: Whether HLA type affects TCRB rearrangement stayed undetermined in the present work. All four CD4+ subsets of Type 1 diabetes patients contained TCRB CDR3s that were moderately but significantly shorter.

The TCR was taken from a man aged 18 to 30 in good health. Sequenced: naive CD4+ T cells from blood. The chain couples TRBV5-6 to TRBJ1-5, with unresolved D. The CDR3 sequence: CASSVGGGQPQHF. The CDR3, as DNA: TGTGCCAGCAGCGTTGGAGGAGGTCAGCCCCAGCATTTT.